This record concerns one T cell receptor (beta chain) sequence. Assay used: immunoSEQ multiplex PCR; TCRdb lists only in-frame clones, some missing. The data contain over 250,000 clones, roughly nine tenths of them seen just once; the ten biggest clones take up about 2.4%. The sample originates from a study of blood T cell repertoires in COVID-19. V was clipped by 2 bases and J by 0 bases, with 12 bases between them. The CDR3 contains 16 residues. Germline CDR1 SEHNR, CDR2 FQNEAQ (reference sequence). The TCR sequence derives from a man aged 55 to 70 who had recovered from COVID-19. The chain recombines TRBV7-9 with TRBJ2-3; no reliable D call. Sequencing was done on a sample of PBMCs or T cells enriched from blood (not recorded which). The CDR3 sequence is CASSLFSITSTDTQYF. For the CDR3, the DNA is TGTGCCAGCAGCTTATTTAGCATAACTAGCACAGATACGCAGTATTTT.